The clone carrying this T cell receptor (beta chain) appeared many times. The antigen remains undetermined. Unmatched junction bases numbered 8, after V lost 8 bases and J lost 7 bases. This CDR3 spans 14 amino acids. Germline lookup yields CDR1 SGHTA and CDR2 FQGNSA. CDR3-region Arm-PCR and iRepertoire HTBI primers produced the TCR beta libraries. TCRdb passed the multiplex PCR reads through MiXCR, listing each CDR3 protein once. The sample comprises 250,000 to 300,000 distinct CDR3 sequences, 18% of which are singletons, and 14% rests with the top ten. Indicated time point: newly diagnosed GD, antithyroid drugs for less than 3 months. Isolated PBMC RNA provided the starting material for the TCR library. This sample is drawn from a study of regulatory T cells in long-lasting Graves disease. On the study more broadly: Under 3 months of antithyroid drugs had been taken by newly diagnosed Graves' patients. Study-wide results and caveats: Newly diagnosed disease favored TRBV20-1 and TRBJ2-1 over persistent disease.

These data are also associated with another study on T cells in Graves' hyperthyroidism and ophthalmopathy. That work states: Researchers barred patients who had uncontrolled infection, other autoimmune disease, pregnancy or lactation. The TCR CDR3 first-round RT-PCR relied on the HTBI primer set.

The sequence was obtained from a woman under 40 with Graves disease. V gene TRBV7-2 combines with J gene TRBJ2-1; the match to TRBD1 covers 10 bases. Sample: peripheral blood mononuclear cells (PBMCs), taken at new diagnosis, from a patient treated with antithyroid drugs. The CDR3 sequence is CASLRDRGLNEQFF. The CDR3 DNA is TGTGCCAGCCTCCGGGACAGGGGATTGAATGAGCAGTTCTTC.